This T cell receptor beta chain comes out of a study of T cell responses to AZD1222 COVID-19 vaccine. TCRdb's table, derived via immunoSEQ multiplex PCR, lists solely in-frame clones and lacks some. The sample has 90,000 to 150,000 clones; 85% to 90% are singletons. Specimen: peripheral blood, collected 28 days after the second AZD1222 dose. This TCR was recovered from an adult who received the AZD1222 COVID-19 vaccine.

In nucleotides, the CDR3 is TGTGCCAGCAGTGATGGGTTACCAAACTACATTTTCAATGAGCAGTTCTTC. This codes for CASSDGLPNYIFNEQFF. The chain uses TRBV2 and TRBJ2-1; D call uncertain. V lost 3 bases to trimming and J lost 6 bases, with 21 bases between them. Germline V gene data show CDR1 as SNHLY and CDR2 as FYNNEI. The CDR3 runs 17 residues. Complete variable domain (other parts from reference TRBV2 and TRBJ2-1): EPEVTQTPSHQVTQMGQEVILRCVPISNHLYFYWYRQILGQKVEFLVSFYNNEISEKSEIFDDQFSVERPDGSNFTLKIRSTKLEDSAMYFCASSDGLPNYIFNEQFFGPGTRLTVL.